Listed below are T cell receptor beta chains from one sample, sequenced in a study of OX40 agonist ivuxolimab in advanced cancers. Libraries were prepared by immunoSEQ multiplex PCR; TCRdb keeps only in-frame clonotypes and omits some of them. Of 55,000 to 90,000 clones in the sample, roughly 80% were seen once. The sample consisted of CD4+ or CD8+ T cells sorted from blood, taken in a trial of the OX40 agonist ivuxolimab. The origin of the receptors is an adult with an advanced solid tumor such as melanoma, head and neck, liver or kidney cancer. CDR3s include the opening cysteine and the closing phenylalanine or tryptophan. A D gene is named only where the DNA matches it firmly. Some rows have no size entry. The others give once, few or many, or a class for an expanded clone.

cdr3_nt cdr3_aa clone_size v_call d_call cdr3_length j_call
TGTGCCATCAGTGATTTGACAGGGGGCCTGGAGACCCAGTACTTC CAISDLTGGLETQYF . TRBV10-3 TRBD1 15 TRBJ2-5
TGTGCCAGCAGCCCCCAGGGTGGCCCCGGGACCCAGTACTTC CASSPQGGPGTQYF . TRBV7-8 . 14 TRBJ2-5
TGTGCCAGCAGTGCTTTTGGGGGGGCCAGCCCGAATTCACCCCTCCACTTT CASSAFGGASPNSPLHF . TRBV6-1 . 17 TRBJ1-6
TGTGCCAGTAGTGGGACAGGGTTAGGCCAGCCCCAGCATTTT CASSGTGLGQPQHF . TRBV19 TRBD1 14 TRBJ1-5
TGTGCCAGTAGACTCAGGGGGGCCACCGGGGAGCTGTTTTTT CASRLRGATGELFF . TRBV19 . 14 TRBJ2-2
TGTGCCAGCAGCTTAGCACAGGGCTGGGGCTACACCTTC CASSLAQGWGYTF . TRBV7-2 . 13 TRBJ1-2
TGTGCCACCGAAGGGGACTCTAATGAAAAACTGTTTTTT CATEGDSNEKLFF . TRBV19 . 13 TRBJ1-4
TGTGCCAGTTCCTCGAGGACGACGGATAATTCACCCCTCCACTTT CASSSRTTDNSPLHF few TRBV7-8 . 15 TRBJ1-6
TGCAGCGTTGAAGGGCAGGTTGGAAACACCATATATTTT CSVEGQVGNTIYF . TRBV29-1 . 13 TRBJ1-3
TGTGCCAGCAGCTCCCTTGGACGGGTGATGCCCCTCCACTTT CASSSLGRVMPLHF . TRBV7-9 . 14 TRBJ1-6
TGCGCCAGCAGCTTGTATCAGGGAGCCAAAAACATTCAGTACTTC CASSLYQGAKNIQYF . TRBV5-1 . 15 TRBJ2-4
TGCGCCAGCAGTGAAGCCAGAAACACCGGGGAGCTGTTTTTT CASSEARNTGELFF few TRBV10-2 . 14 TRBJ2-2
TGTGCCAGCAGCTTGGGGCTAGCGGGGGCACTCAATGAGCAGTTCTTC CASSLGLAGALNEQFF few TRBV5-4 TRBD2 16 TRBJ2-1
TGTGCCTGGACGACTAGCGGGGGGCGTGGCATTCAGTACTTC CAWTTSGGRGIQYF . TRBV30 TRBD2 14 TRBJ2-4
TGCGCCAGCAGACCGACAGTCGCTGAAGCTTTCTTT CASRPTVAEAFF few TRBV10-2 . 12 TRBJ1-1
TGTGCCTGGGTTCCCAATCAGCCCCAGCATTTT CAWVPNQPQHF . TRBV30 . 11 TRBJ1-5
TGTGCCAGCAGTTTCGACAGGGTAGTTGAAAAACTGTTTTTT CASSFDRVVEKLFF . TRBV28 TRBD1 14 TRBJ1-4
TGCGCCAGCAGCGGCGAGGGACAGTATAATTCACCCCTCCACTTT CASSGEGQYNSPLHF . TRBV5-1 TRBD1 15 TRBJ1-6
TGTGCCAGCAGTCTCGACGGCCCCAACTATGGCTACACCTTC CASSLDGPNYGYTF few TRBV5-6 . 14 TRBJ1-2
TGTGCCAGTAGTAAGACGACTAGCGGGGGCCCCATGGCCAATGAGCAGTTCTTC CASSKTTSGGPMANEQFF . TRBV19 TRBD2 18 TRBJ2-1
TGTGCCAGCAGTCCAGGAGGAGAGACCCAGTACTTC CASSPGGETQYF few TRBV27 . 12 TRBJ2-5
TGTGCCAGCAGCCGGTGGGCGGTGAACACTGAAGCTTTCTTT CASSRWAVNTEAFF few TRBV5-6 . 14 TRBJ1-1
TGTGCCACCAGCAGAGGGACAGGGGGCTACACTGAAGCTTTCTTT CATSRGTGGYTEAFF . TRBV15 TRBD1 15 TRBJ1-1
TGTGCCAGCAGTCAAATTCAGGGGGCGGAAGCTTTCTTT CASSQIQGAEAFF few TRBV6-1 TRBD1 13 TRBJ1-1
TGTGCCAGCAGCCCCCGGGGGGGAACCTACAATGAGCAGTTCTTC CASSPRGGTYNEQFF few TRBV7-6 TRBD2 15 TRBJ2-1
TGTGCCAGCGGACGGCGAACAGGGGGCTCGAACTATGGCTACACCTTC CASGRRTGGSNYGYTF . TRBV2 TRBD1 16 TRBJ1-2
TGCGCCAGCAGCTTACAGGGGGCTAACACAGATACGCAGTATTTT CASSLQGANTDTQYF . TRBV5-1 TRBD1 15 TRBJ2-3
TGTGCCAGCTCACCTTTGTCTGTGGGGGAGTACGAGCAGTACTTC CASSPLSVGEYEQYF . TRBV18 . 15 TRBJ2-7
TGTGCCAGCAGTTTTAAAGATACGCAGTATTTT CASSFKDTQYF . TRBV28 . 11 TRBJ2-3
TGTGCCAGCAGAGTGGACAGGGTGTCTGACGAGCAGTACTTC CASRVDRVSDEQYF . TRBV6-1 TRBD1 14 TRBJ2-7
TGTGCCAGCTCACCAATAGGGACAGGGGGGGCCAAAAACATTCAGTACTTC CASSPIGTGGAKNIQYF . TRBV18 TRBD1 17 TRBJ2-4
TGTGCCAGTAGTGCCCTAGGGCAGGTGGTACGGCGAGCTACTGGCTACACCTTC CASSALGQVVRRATGYTF . TRBV19 . 18 TRBJ1-2
TGTGCCAGCAGCCTCTCGACAGGCCAAGTACCCCAGCATTTT CASSLSTGQVPQHF . TRBV7-6 . 14 TRBJ1-5